The clone carrying this TCR beta chain was detected many times. Its target is not known. TCRdb passed the 5' RACE reads through MiXCR, listing each CDR3 protein once. The sample includes 200,000 or so distinct CDR3 sequences, 9.5% to 10% of them seen just once. The data are from a study of T-cell memory formation after mild COVID-19. Study in general: For the most part, TCR clusters were specific to one donor.

Study-wide findings and caveats: Clones contracting over day 15 to 85 were CD4/CD8 balanced, with later expanders leaning CD4+. Chiefly within CM and EM were the contracting CD4+ clones; CD8+ ones were within EMRA. Cross-reactive memory apparently joined, as some responding clones appeared in pre-infection memory.

J gave up 8 bases and V 1 base, and 5 bases lay outside the gene matches. Germline assignment: CDR1 LGHNA and CDR2 YNFKEQ. This CDR3 spans 15 amino acids. The TCR was taken from a man between 18 and 29 years old who had mild COVID-19 (a few samples of this study predate the infection). Cell type and time point are not known. The rearrangement uses TRBV4-2 and TRBJ1-4; 9 nucleotides line up with TRBD1. Sequenced material: PBMCs or a T cell subset sorted from them (not recorded which). The CDR3 bases are TGTGCCAGCAGCCAAGGGGGGACAGGGAGCGAAAAACTGTTTTTT. Translating gives CASSQGGTGSEKLFF.